These 3 T cell receptor beta chains share one sample of origin, sequenced in a study of shared clonotypes between healthy human individuals. Generated by immunoSEQ multiplex PCR, the TCRdb table keeps only in-frame clones and is missing some. The repertoire holds about 2 million clones, with 95% as singletons. The material sequenced was naive CD4+ T cells sorted from blood. Subset reported: CD45RA+ positively selected. All receptors come from a man between 18 and 29 years old in good health.

The chain has TRBV28 and TRBJ1-4, with 7 positions matching TRBD1. Germline V gives CDR1 MDHEN, CDR2 SYDVKM. The V and J ends lost 4 bases and 7 bases, in that order; junction bases with no gene match: 9. CDR3 length: 15 amino acids. The CDR3, as DNA: TGTGCCAGCAGTTCCGCCGACAGGGAGGGTGAAAAACTGTTTTTT. This translates into CASSSADREGEKLFF.

The chain uses TRBV5-1 and TRBJ2-7; D might be TRBD1 (5 bases). CDR3 length equals 16 residues. Trimming pared 0 bases from V and 0 bases from J, leaving 13 bases between. Germline CDR1 is SGHRS and CDR2 is YFSETQ. In DNA, the CDR3 is TGCGCCAGCAGCTTGGCCCCAGTGGACAACTCCTACGAGCAGTACTTC. Its protein product is CASSLAPVDNSYEQYF.

The chain is built from TRBV27 and TRBJ1-6; 7 nucleotides match TRBD1. The ends lost 6 bases at V and 3 bases at J; junction bases unmatched: 8. The CDR3 covers 16 residues. In germline, CDR1 is MNHEY, CDR2 SMNVEV (reference sequence). The chain's CDR3 is CASSQGGEVYNSPLHF. The DNA of the CDR3 is TGTGCCAGCAGCCAGGGGGGCGAGGTCTATAATTCACCCCTCCACTTT.